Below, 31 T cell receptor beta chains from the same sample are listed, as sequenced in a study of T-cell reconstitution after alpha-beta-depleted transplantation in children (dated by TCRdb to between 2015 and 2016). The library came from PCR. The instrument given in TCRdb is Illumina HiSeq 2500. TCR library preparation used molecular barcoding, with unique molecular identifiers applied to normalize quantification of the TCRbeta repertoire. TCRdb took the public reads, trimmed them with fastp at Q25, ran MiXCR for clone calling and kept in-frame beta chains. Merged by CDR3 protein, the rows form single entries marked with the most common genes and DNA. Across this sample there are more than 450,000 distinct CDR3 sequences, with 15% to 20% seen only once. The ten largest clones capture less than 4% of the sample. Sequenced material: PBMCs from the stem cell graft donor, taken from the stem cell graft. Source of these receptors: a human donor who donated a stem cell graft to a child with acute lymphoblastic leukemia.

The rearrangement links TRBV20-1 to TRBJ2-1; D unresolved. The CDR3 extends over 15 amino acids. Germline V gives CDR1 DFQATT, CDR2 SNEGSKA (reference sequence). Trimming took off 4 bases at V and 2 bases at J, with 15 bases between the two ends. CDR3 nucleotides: TGCAGTGCTATCAGAGACGACCGCCCCTACAATGAGCAGTTCTTC. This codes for CSAIRDDRPYNEQFF.

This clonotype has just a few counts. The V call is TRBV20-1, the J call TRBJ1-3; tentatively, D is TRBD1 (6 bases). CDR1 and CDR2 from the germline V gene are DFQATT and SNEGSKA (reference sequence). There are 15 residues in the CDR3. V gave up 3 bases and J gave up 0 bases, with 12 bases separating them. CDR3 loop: CSARADRFSGNTIYF. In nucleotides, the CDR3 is TGCAGTGCTAGGGCGGACAGATTCTCTGGAAACACCATATATTTT.

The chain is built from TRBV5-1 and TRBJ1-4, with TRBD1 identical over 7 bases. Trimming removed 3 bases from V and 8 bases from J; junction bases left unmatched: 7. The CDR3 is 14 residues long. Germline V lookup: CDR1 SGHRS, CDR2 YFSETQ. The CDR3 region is CASSSSTGREKLFF. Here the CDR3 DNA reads TGCGCCAGCAGCTCTTCGACAGGGAGAGAAAAACTGTTTTTT.

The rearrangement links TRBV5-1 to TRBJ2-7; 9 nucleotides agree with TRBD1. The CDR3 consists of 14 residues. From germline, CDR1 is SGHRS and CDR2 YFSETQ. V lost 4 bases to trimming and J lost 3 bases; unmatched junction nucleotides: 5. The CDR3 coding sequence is TGCGCCAGCAGCCTGACAGGGGGGGACTACGAGCAGTACTTC. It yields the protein CASSLTGGDYEQYF.

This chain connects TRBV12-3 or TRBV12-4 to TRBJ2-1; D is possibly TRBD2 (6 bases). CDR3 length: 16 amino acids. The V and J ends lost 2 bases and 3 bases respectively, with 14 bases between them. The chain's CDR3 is CASSLLAGKGYNEQFF. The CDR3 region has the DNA TGTGCCAGCAGTTTACTGGCGGGGAAGGGCTACAATGAGCAGTTCTTC.

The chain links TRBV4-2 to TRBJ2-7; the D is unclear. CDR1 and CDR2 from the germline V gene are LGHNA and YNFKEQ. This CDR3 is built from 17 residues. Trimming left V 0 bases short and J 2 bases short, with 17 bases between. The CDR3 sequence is CASSQEGSGTPPYEQYF. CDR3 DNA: TGTGCCAGCAGCCAAGAAGGGTCGGGTACCCCTCCCTACGAGCAGTACTTC.

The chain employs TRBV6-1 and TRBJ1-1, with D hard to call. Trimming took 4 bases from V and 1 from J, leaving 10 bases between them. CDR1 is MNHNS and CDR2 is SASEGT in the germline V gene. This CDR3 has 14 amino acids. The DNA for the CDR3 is TGTGCCAGCAGTGGGACCCATGCGAACACTGAAGCTTTCTTT. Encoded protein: CASSGTHANTEAFF.

This CDR3 is CATSALLANEQFF. CDR3 DNA: TGTGCCACCAGTGCTCTACTAGCGAATGAGCAGTTCTTC. This chain joins TRBV24-1 and TRBJ2-1, with 7 bases fitting TRBD2. V was pared by 5 bases and J by 7 bases, with 4 bases of the junction left unmatched. Germline loops: CDR1 KGHDR, CDR2 SFDVKD. The CDR3 runs to 13 residues.

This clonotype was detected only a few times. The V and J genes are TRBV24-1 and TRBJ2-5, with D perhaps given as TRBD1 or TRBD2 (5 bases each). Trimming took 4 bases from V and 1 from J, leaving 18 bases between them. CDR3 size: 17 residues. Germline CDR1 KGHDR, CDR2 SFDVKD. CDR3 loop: CATSEPGPSLPQETQYF. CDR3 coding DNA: TGTGCCACCAGTGAACCGGGACCCTCACTCCCCCAAGAGACCCAGTACTTC.

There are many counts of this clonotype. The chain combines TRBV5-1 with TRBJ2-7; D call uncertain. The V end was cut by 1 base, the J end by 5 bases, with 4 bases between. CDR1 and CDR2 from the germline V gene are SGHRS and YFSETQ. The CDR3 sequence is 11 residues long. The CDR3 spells CASSLWNEQYF. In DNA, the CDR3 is TGCGCCAGCAGCTTGTGGAACGAGCAGTACTTC. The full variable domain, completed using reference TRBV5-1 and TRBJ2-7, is KAGVTQTPRYLIKTRGQQVTLSCSPISGHRSVSWYQQTPGQGLQFLFEYFSETQRNKGNFPGRFSGRQFSNSRSEMNVSTLELGDSALYLCASSLWNEQYFGPGTRLTVT.

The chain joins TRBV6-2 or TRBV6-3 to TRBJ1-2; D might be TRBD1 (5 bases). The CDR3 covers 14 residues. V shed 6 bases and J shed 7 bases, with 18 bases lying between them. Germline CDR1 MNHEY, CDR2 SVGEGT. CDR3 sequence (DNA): TGTGCCAGCAGCCTTCCCCGGGCAGGGACTGGCTACACCTTC. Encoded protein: CASSLPRAGTGYTF.

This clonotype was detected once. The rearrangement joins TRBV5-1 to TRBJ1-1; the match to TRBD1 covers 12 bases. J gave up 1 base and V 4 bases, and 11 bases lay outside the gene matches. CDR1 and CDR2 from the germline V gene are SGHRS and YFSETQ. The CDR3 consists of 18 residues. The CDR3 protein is CASSPTGTGGVKNTEAFF. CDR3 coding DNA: TGCGCCAGCAGCCCGACCGGGACAGGGGGCGTGAAGAACACTGAAGCTTTCTTT.

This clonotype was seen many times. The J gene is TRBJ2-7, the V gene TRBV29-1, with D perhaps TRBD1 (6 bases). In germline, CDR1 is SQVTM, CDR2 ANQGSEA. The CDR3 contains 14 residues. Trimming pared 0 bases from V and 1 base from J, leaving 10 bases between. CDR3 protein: CSVEDKGVSYEQYF. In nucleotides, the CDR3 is TGCAGCGTTGAAGATAAGGGGGTTTCCTACGAGCAGTACTTC.

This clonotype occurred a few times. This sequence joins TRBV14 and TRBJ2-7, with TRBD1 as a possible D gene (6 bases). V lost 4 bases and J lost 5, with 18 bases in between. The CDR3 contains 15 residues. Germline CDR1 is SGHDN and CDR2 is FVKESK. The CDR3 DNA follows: TGTGCCAGCAGCCCCCTAGGTCCCAGGGGAGACGAGCAGTACTTC. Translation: CASSPLGPRGDEQYF.

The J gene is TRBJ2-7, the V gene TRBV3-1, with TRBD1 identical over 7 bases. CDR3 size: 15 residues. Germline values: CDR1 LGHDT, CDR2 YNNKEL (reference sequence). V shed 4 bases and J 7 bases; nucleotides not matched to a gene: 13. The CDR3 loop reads CASSLSGTAPREQYF. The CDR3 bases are TGTGCCAGCAGCCTTTCCGGGACAGCCCCTCGTGAGCAGTACTTC.

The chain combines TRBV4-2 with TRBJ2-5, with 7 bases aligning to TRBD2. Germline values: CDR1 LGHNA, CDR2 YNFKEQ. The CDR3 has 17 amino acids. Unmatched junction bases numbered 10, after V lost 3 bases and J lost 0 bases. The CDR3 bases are TGTGCCAGCAGCCACGCCCCCGGGGAGGGGAACCAAGAGACCCAGTACTTC. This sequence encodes CASSHAPGEGNQETQYF.

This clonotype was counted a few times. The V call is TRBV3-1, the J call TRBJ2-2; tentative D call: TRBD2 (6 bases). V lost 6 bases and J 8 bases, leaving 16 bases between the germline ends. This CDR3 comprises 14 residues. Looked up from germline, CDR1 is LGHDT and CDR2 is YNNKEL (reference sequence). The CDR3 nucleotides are TGTGCCAGCAGGCCAAGACTAGGCGCGGGGGAGCTGTTTTTT. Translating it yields CASRPRLGAGELFF. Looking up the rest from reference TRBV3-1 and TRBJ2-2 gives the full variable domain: DTAVSQTPKYLVTQMGNDKSIKCEQNLGHDTMYWYKQDSKKFLKIMFSYNNKELIINETVPNRFSPKSPDKAHLNLHINSLELGDSAVYFCASRPRLGAGELFFGEGSRLTVL.

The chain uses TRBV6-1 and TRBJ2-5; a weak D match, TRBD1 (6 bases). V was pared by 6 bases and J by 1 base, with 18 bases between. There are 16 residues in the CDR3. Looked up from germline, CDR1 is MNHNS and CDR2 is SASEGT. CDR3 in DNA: TGTGCCAGCAGGACCTATGCCGGGACACTCCAAGAGACCCAGTACTTC. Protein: CASRTYAGTLQETQYF.

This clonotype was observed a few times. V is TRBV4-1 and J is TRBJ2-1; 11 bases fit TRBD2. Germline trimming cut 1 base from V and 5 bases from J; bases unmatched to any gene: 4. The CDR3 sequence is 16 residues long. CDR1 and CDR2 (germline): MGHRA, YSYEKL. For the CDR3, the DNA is TGCGCCAGCAGCCAAGTCGGGACTAGCGGTAACAATGAGCAGTTCTTC. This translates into CASSQVGTSGNNEQFF.

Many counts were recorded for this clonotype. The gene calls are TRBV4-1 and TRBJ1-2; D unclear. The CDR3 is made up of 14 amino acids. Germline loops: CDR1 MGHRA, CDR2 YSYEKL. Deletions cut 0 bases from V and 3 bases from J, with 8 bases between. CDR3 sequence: CASSQDTSHYGYTF. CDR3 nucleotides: TGCGCCAGCAGCCAAGATACTTCCCACTATGGCTACACCTTC.

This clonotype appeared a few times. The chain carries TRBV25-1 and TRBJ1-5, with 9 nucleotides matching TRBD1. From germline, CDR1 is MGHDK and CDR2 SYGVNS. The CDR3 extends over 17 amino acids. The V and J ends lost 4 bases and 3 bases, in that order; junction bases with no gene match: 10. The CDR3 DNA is TGTGCCAGCAGTGGGGGGACACAGGGGGCGAACAATCAGCCCCAGCATTTT. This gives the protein CASSGGTQGANNQPQHF.

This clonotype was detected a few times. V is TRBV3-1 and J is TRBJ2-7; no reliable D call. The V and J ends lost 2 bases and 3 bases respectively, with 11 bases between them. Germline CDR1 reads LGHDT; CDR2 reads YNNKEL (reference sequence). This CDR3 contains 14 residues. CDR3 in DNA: TGTGCCAGCAGCCAATCCCGCAGGATCTACGAGCAGTACTTC. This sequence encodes CASSQSRRIYEQYF.

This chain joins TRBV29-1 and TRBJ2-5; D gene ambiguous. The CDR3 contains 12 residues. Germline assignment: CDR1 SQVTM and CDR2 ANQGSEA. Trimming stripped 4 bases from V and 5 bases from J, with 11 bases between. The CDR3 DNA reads TGCAGCGTTGGGGGATTTTTGGAGACCCAGTACTTC. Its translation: CSVGGFLETQYF.

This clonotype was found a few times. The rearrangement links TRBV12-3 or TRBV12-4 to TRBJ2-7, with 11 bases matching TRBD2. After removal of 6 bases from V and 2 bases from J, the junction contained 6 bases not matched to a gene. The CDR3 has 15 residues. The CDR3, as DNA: TGTGCCAGCAGCCCCATAGCGGGAGGGACCTACGAGCAGTACTTC. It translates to CASSPIAGGTYEQYF.

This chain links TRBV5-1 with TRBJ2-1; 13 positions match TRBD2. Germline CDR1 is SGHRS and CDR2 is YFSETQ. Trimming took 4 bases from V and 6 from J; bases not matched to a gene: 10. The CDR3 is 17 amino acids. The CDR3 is CASSDGLAGVIINEQFF. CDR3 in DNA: TGCGCCAGCAGCGACGGACTAGCGGGAGTGATTATCAATGAGCAGTTCTTC. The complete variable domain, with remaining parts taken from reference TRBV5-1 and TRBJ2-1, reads KAGVTQTPRYLIKTRGQQVTLSCSPISGHRSVSWYQQTPGQGLQFLFEYFSETQRNKGNFPGRFSGRQFSNSRSEMNVSTLELGDSALYLCASSDGLAGVIINEQFFGPGTRLTVL.

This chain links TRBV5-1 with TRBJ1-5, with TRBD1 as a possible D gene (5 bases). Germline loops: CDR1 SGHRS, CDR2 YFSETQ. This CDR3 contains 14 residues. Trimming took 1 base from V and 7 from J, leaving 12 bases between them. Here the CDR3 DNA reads TGCGCCAGCAGCTTGATGGGGCCGGAGCAGCCCCAGCATTTT. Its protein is CASSLMGPEQPQHF.

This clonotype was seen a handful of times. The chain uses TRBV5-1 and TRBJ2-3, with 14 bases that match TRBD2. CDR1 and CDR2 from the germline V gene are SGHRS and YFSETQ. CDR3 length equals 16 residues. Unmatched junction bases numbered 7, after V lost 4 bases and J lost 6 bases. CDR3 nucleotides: TGCGCCAGCAGCCGGACTAGCGGGAGGTCGGGGGATACGCAGTATTTT. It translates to CASSRTSGRSGDTQYF.

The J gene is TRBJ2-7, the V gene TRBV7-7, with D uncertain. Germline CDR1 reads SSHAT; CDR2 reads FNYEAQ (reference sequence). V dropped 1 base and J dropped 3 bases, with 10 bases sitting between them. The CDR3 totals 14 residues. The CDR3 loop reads CASSLGPTFYEQYF. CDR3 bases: TGTGCCAGCAGCTTAGGCCCCACCTTCTACGAGCAGTACTTC.

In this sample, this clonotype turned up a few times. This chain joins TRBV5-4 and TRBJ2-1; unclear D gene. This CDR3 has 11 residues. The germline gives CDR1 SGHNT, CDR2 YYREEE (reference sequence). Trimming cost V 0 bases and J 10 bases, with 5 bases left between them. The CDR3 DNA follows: TGTGCCAGCAGCTTGGTTCGAGAGCAGTTCTTC. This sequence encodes CASSLVREQFF.

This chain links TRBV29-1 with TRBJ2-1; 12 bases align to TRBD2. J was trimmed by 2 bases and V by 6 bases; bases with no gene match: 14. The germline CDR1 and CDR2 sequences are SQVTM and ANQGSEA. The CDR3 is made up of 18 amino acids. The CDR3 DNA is TGCAGCGTCCCCCCACGGGGACTAGCGGGTGATCCCTACAATGAGCAGTTCTTC. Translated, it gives CSVPPRGLAGDPYNEQFF.

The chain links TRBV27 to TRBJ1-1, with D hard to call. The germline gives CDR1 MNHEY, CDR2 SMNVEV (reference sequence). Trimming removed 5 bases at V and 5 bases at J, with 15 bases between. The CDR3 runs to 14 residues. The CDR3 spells CASSSSLGRTEAFF. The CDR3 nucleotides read TGTGCCAGCAGTAGTTCTCTCGGAAGGACTGAAGCTTTCTTT.